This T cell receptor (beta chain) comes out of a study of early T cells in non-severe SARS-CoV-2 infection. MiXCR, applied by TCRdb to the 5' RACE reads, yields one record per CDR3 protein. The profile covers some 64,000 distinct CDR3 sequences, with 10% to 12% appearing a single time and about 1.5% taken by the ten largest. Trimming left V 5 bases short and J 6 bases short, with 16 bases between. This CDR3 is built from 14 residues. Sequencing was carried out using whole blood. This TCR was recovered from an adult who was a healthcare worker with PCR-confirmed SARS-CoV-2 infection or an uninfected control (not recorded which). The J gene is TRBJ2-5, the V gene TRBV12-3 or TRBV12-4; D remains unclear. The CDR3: CASSTDGPRKTQYF. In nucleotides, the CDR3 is TGTGCCAGCAGTACAGACGGACCCAGGAAGACCCAGTACTTC.